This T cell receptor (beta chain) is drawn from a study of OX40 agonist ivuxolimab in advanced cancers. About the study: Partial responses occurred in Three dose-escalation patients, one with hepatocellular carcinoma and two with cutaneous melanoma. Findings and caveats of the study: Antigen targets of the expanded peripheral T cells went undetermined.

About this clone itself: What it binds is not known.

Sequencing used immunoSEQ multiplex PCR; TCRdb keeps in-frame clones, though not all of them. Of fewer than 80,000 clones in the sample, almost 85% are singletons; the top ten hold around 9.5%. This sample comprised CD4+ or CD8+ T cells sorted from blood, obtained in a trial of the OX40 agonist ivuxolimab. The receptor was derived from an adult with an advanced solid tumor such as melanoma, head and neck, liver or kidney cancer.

In nucleotides, the CDR3 is TGTGCCAGTACTAGGTCCGGGGGAGGAAACACCATATATTTT. It translates to CASTRSGGGNTIYF. The V and J genes are TRBV19 and TRBJ1-3, with a weak D call TRBD1 (5 bases). Germline V gene data show CDR1 as LNHDA and CDR2 as SQIVND (reference sequence). The ends were cut back, 7 bases at V and 4 bases at J, with 14 bases in the middle. The CDR3 covers 14 residues.